This T cell receptor (beta chain) was documented in a study of blood T cell repertoires in COVID-19. Overall study context: COVID-19 samples, acute and convalescent, were from the United States, Italy and Spain. The cDNA or gDNA used as material had been derived from T cells, B-cell-depleted T cells, or PBMCs.

As handled by the study authors: Estimation of nucleated cell counts relied on the amplification of reference gene primers. TCRdb's copy holds only in-frame clones and misses some; the assay was immunoSEQ multiplex PCR. That table supplies the V and J calls and clone size; D and trimming were determined from the DNA. The repertoire has a few hundred thousand clones, just over 85% of them found once; the top ten carry over 1.3%. V was trimmed by 5 bases and J by 0 bases, leaving 11 bases between them. Germline V gene data show CDR1 as SGHTA and CDR2 as FQGNSA. The CDR3 runs to 15 residues. V and J are TRBV7-2 and TRBJ1-5; D is unresolved. This TCR derives from a man older than 75 with acute or convalescent COVID-19. What was sequenced was peripheral blood. The CDR3 here is CASSRYGDSNQPQHF. The CDR3, as DNA: TGTGCCAGCAGCCGCTACGGGGATAGCAATCAGCCCCAGCATTTT.